Listed here are 13 T cell receptor beta chains from one sample, sequenced in a study of human T cells and chemical hapten exposure (dated by TCRdb to the early 2020s). What this sample's time point label stands for: healthy volunteer bleed at 2 weeks. Unfractionated whole blood was collected in Tempus Blood RNA tubes, and total RNA was extracted from that blood. The protocol used for the library was RACE. Sequencer: NextSeq 500. TCRdb applied fastp at Q25 and MiXCR to the public reads, then kept only in-frame beta chains. Duplicate CDR3 protein sequences are folded into a single record with the most common DNA and genes. A total of roughly 48,000 distinct CDR3 sequences appear in this sample, 4% to 4.5% of them only once. The ten largest clones add up to around 5.5% of the sample. Sequencing used whole blood. These receptors were obtained from a human donor in good health. Some clones in this sample may be carry-over from other donors' samples.

This clonotype was detected ten times or more. This chain connects TRBV7-9 to TRBJ2-5; no definite D call. Per the germline V gene, CDR1 is SEHNR and CDR2 is FQNEAQ (reference sequence). Deletions cut 1 base from V and 0 bases from J, with 6 bases between. The CDR3 is 14 amino acids. CDR3 sequence (DNA): TGTGCCAGCAGCTTAGAGTTAAACCAAGAGACCCAGTACTTC. This sequence encodes CASSLELNQETQYF.

This sequence joins TRBV20-1 and TRBJ1-2, with D possibly matching TRBD1 (5 bases). The germline V and J ends were trimmed by 3 bases and 5 bases, with 13 bases remaining between them. This CDR3 region has 13 residues. Germline lookup yields CDR1 DFQATT and CDR2 SNEGSKA (reference sequence). The CDR3 sequence is CSARAPGIYGYTF. CDR3 nucleotides: TGCAGTGCTAGGGCCCCAGGGATTTATGGCTACACCTTC.

This clonotype was found many times. The V call is TRBV18, the J call TRBJ2-7; 7 positions match TRBD1. Germline V gene lookup returns CDR1 KGHSH and CDR2 LQKENI. The CDR3 has 13 amino acids. V trimming: 0 bases; J trimming: 6 bases; junction bases outside the gene matches: 2. CDR3 sequence reads: CASSPPAGGEQYF. DNA of the CDR3: TGTGCCAGCTCACCACCGGCAGGGGGCGAGCAGTACTTC.

This clonotype was recorded many times. V gene TRBV5-1 combines with J gene TRBJ2-2, with D unresolved. CDR3 length: 14 residues. Germline lookup yields CDR1 SGHRS and CDR2 YFSETQ. Trimming cost V 4 bases and J 5 bases, with 12 bases left between them. The CDR3 loop is CASSPSVWTGELFF. The CDR3, as DNA: TGCGCCAGCAGCCCCTCCGTGTGGACCGGGGAGCTGTTTTTT.

This clonotype was counted at least ten times. This chain connects TRBV15 to TRBJ1-1; the D gene is possibly TRBD1 (5 bases). CDR3 length: 14 residues. Germline values: CDR1 LNHNV, CDR2 YYDKDF (reference sequence). Trimming removed 4 bases at V and 4 bases at J, with 13 bases between. The CDR3 DNA is TGTGCCACCAGCACGTGGGGGGAGGGCACTGAAGCTTTCTTT. Translating gives CATSTWGEGTEAFF.

This clonotype was counted at least ten times. J is TRBJ1-1 and V is TRBV10-2; tentative D call: TRBD1 (5 bases). Germline CDR1 reads WSHSY; CDR2 reads SAAADI. The CDR3 covers 13 residues. The V end was cut by 10 bases, the J end by 0 bases, with 12 bases between. CDR3 DNA sequence: TGCGCCACCACGACAGACATGAACACTGAAGCTTTCTTT. Its translation is CATTTDMNTEAFF.

To note about this clonotype: Being one base from a much bigger clone, this may be a read error. This chain joins TRBV13 and TRBJ2-6, with no clear D. Trimming pared 4 bases from V and 1 base from J, leaving 20 bases between. The CDR3 has 19 amino acids. Germline V gene data show CDR1 as PRHDT and CDR2 as FYEKMQ (reference sequence). The CDR3 region has the DNA TGTGCCAGCAGCTCCCAGGCGGAGACCGTTTCATCTGGGGCCAACGTCCTGACTTTC. Its translation: CASSSQAETVSSGANVLTF.

This clonotype was seen a handful of times. The chain joins TRBV4-2 to TRBJ2-3; TRBD2 might be the D (6 bases). This CDR3 comprises 17 residues. Trimming removed 6 bases from V and 0 bases from J, with 19 bases in between. The germline V gene encodes CDR1 LGHNA and CDR2 YNFKEQ. The CDR3 reads CASRREIAVLSTDTQYF. The CDR3 DNA reads as TGTGCCAGCAGGCGAGAGATAGCGGTTCTTAGCACAGATACGCAGTATTTT.

This clonotype has a count of ten or more. V is TRBV3-1 and J is TRBJ2-1; no clear D gene. V gave up 5 bases and J gave up 9 bases, with 11 bases separating them. CDR3 length: 12 residues. Germline V gene data show CDR1 as LGHDT and CDR2 as YNNKEL (reference sequence). The CDR3 DNA is TGTGCCAGCAGCGCGAGCCTTGGTGAGCAGTTCTTC. It is translated as CASSASLGEQFF.

This clonotype was counted many times. The chain couples TRBV4-1 to TRBJ2-7; D is unclear. Germline values: CDR1 MGHRA, CDR2 YSYEKL. The ends were cut back, 0 bases at V and 1 base at J, with 1 base in the middle. The CDR3 has 12 amino acids. The CDR3 DNA follows: TGCGCCAGCAGCCAAGATTCCTACGAGCAGTACTTC. It is translated as CASSQDSYEQYF.

In this sample, this clonotype turned up many times. The rearrangement links TRBV12-3 or TRBV12-4 to TRBJ2-5; 7 bases are shared with TRBD1. This CDR3 region has 15 residues. Trimming took 6 bases from V and 4 from J; bases not matched to a gene: 11. CDR3 in amino acids: CASRTNGNRGETQYF. The CDR3 DNA reads TGTGCCAGCAGGACGAATGGGAACAGGGGAGAGACCCAGTACTTC.

This clonotype has just a few counts. This rearrangement joins TRBV27 to TRBJ2-7; D gene ambiguous. Per germline, CDR1 MNHEY and CDR2 SMNVEV (reference sequence). This CDR3 is built from 13 residues. Trimming took off 6 bases at V and 2 bases at J, with 11 bases between the two ends. This CDR3 reads CASRMGPAYEQYF. DNA of the CDR3: TGTGCCAGCAGAATGGGTCCCGCCTACGAGCAGTACTTC.

This clonotype has ten or more counts. This rearrangement joins TRBV7-2 to TRBJ2-3, with D uncertain. The germline CDR1 and CDR2 sequences are SGHTA and FQGNSA. CDR3 length equals 12 residues. Trimming shortened V by 7 bases and J by 2 bases, and 7 bases separated the two germline ends. The CDR3: CASTFNTDTQYF. Here the CDR3 DNA reads TGTGCCAGCACCTTTAACACAGATACGCAGTATTTT.